A selection of T cell receptor beta chains follows, all from one sample in a study of vaccination effects on CD4 cells after COVID-19. These receptors have no known antigen. Profiled with immunoSEQ multiplex PCR; TCRdb holds only in-frame clones, not every one. Of 35,000 to 50,000 clones listed, approximately 70% are singletons. The sequences come from CD4+ T cells from PBMCs cultured with HCoV-OC43 spike peptides, collected before COVID-19 vaccination. The origin of the receptors is a human donor who received a COVID-19 vaccine. The CDR3 runs from the conserved cysteine through the conserved F or W. The order of the fields is V gene, D gene, J gene, clone size, CDR3 protein, CDR3 DNA. D genes are given only for firm matches. Not all rows give a size; the values are once, few, many and, for expanded clones, a class.

TRBV4-1	-	TRBJ2-6	-	CASSLAGSPGANVLTF	TGCGCCAGCAGCTTGGCCGGGAGCCCCGGGGCCAACGTCCTGACTTTC
TRBV5-4	TRBD2	TRBJ2-1	-	CASSSPGGSGRSSEQFF	TGTGCCAGCAGCTCCCCCGGGGGAAGCGGGAGAAGTAGTGAGCAGTTCTTC
TRBV6-1	-	TRBJ1-2	-	CASSESTRGYTF	TGTGCCAGCAGTGAATCTACGCGGGGCTACACCTTC
TRBV10-3	TRBD2	TRBJ2-1	-	CAISDTTSGRHEQFF	TGTGCCATCAGTGACACCACCAGCGGGAGACATGAGCAGTTCTTC
TRBV3-1/TRBV3-2	TRBD2	TRBJ2-1	once	CASSPSAGGYNEQFF	TGTGCCAGCAGCCCCTCAGCGGGAGGGTACAATGAGCAGTTCTTC
TRBV11-2	TRBD2	TRBJ2-1	-	CASSYAWGGSYNEQFF	TGTGCCAGCAGCTACGCCTGGGGGGGTTCCTACAATGAGCAGTTCTTC
TRBV12-3/TRBV12-4	-	TRBJ1-2	-	CASSLVQSYGYTF	TGTGCCAGCAGTTTGGTTCAGAGCTATGGCTACACCTTC
TRBV20-1	-	TRBJ2-2	-	CSASGTLNTGELFF	TGCAGTGCTAGTGGGACATTGAACACCGGGGAGCTGTTTTTT
TRBV11-2	-	TRBJ2-7	-	CASTFRGVSTYEQYF	TGTGCCAGCACCTTCCGGGGAGTTAGTACCTACGAGCAGTACTTC
TRBV5-6	TRBD1	TRBJ2-7	once	CASSLVDRDSYEQYF	TGTGCCAGCAGCTTGGTGGACAGGGACTCCTACGAGCAGTACTTC
TRBV4-3	-	TRBJ2-5	-	CASSQERGGQETQYF	TGCGCCAGCAGCCAAGAACGGGGAGGACAAGAGACCCAGTACTTC
TRBV15	-	TRBJ1-5	-	CATSRGPSNQPQHF	TGTGCCACCAGCAGAGGGCCTAGCAATCAGCCCCAGCATTTT
TRBV19	-	TRBJ1-6	-	CASSIGGQINSPLHF	TGTGCCAGTAGTATCGGTGGACAGATAAATTCACCCCTCCACTTT
TRBV27	TRBD1	TRBJ2-1	-	CASSKRQGSYNEQFF	TGTGCCAGCAGTAAAAGACAGGGGTCTTACAATGAGCAGTTCTTC
TRBV19	TRBD1	TRBJ2-1	-	CASSKKGTGIHEQFF	TGTGCCAGTAGCAAAAAGGGGACAGGGATCCATGAGCAGTTCTTC
TRBV4-1	-	TRBJ2-2	-	CASSQDPGEGELFF	TGCGCCAGCAGCCAAGATCCGGGGGAGGGGGAGCTGTTTTTT
TRBV5-3	TRBD2	TRBJ2-7	-	CARSLEREDPYEQYF	TGTGCCAGAAGCTTGGAGCGGGAGGACCCCTACGAGCAGTACTTC
TRBV3-1/TRBV3-2	-	TRBJ1-1	-	CASSQAPGLWGTEAFF	TGTGCCAGCAGCCAAGCCCCCGGTTTGTGGGGCACTGAAGCTTTCTTT
TRBV6-2/TRBV6-3	-	TRBJ1-2	-	CASSPGWHGYTF	TGTGCCAGCAGTCCCGGGTGGCATGGCTACACCTTC
TRBV7-9	-	TRBJ2-4	-	CASSSTQNIQYF	TGTGCCAGCAGCTCGACCCAAAACATTCAGTACTTC
TRBV6-2/TRBV6-3	TRBD1	TRBJ2-7	-	CASSYSIRDRGSYEQYF	TGTGCCAGCAGTTACTCGATACGGGACAGGGGCTCCTACGAGCAGTACTTC
TRBV6-5	-	TRBJ1-5	-	CAGRIASNQPQHF	TGTGCCGGGCGAATTGCGAGCAATCAGCCCCAGCATTTT
TRBV5-1	TRBD2	TRBJ2-1	-	CASSTTSGRSYNEQFF	TGCGCCAGCAGCACCACTAGCGGGAGGTCCTACAATGAGCAGTTCTTC
TRBV6-5	-	TRBJ1-2	-	CASSPGAYGYTF	TGTGCCAGCAGCCCAGGGGCCTATGGCTACACCTTC
TRBV2	-	TRBJ1-2	once	CANQTYGYTF	TGTGCCAATCAGACCTATGGCTACACCTTC
TRBV5-1	-	TRBJ2-1	-	CASSHSSAGANEQFF	TGCGCCAGCAGCCACTCTTCGGCAGGGGCAAATGAGCAGTTCTTC
TRBV2	-	TRBJ1-1	few	CASSWVENTEAFF	TGTGCCAGCAGTTGGGTGGAGAACACTGAAGCTTTCTTT
TRBV7-2	-	TRBJ1-5	-	CASSSQENQPQHF	TGTGCCAGCAGCTCCCAGGAGAATCAGCCCCAGCATTTT
TRBV29-1	-	TRBJ1-2	-	CSAATGQTNYGYTF	TGCAGCGCCGCCACCGGCCAGACTAACTATGGCTACACCTTC
TRBV29-1	-	TRBJ2-1	-	CSVSGTTSNEQFF	TGCAGCGTTTCTGGGACAACCTCAAATGAGCAGTTCTTC
TRBV2	TRBD1	TRBJ1-5	-	CASRPTGGENQPQHF	TGTGCCAGCAGGCCGACAGGGGGCGAGAATCAGCCCCAGCATTTT
TRBV2	TRBD1	TRBJ1-6	-	CASRPRGKISPLHF	TGTGCCAGCAGACCCAGGGGGAAGATTTCACCCCTCCACTTT
TRBV2	TRBD1	TRBJ1-1	-	CASNQGAGTEAFF	TGTGCCAGCAATCAGGGGGCTGGAACTGAAGCTTTCTTT
TRBV7-7	TRBD1	TRBJ1-6	-	CASSLGQGGSPLHF	TGTGCTAGCAGCTTAGGACAGGGTGGATCACCCCTCCACTTT
TRBV7-2	-	TRBJ1-2	few	CASSFQSNYGYTF	TGTGCCAGCAGCTTCCAGTCTAACTATGGCTACACCTTC
TRBV5-4	TRBD1	TRBJ1-6	-	CASSLPGQGHPLHF	TGTGCCAGCAGCTTGCCGGGACAGGGGCATCCCCTCCACTTT
TRBV7-9	TRBD2	TRBJ2-7	-	CASTLSGRYPRDEQYF	TGTGCCAGCACCCTTAGCGGGAGGTACCCTCGGGACGAGCAGTACTTC
TRBV7-3	-	TRBJ1-1	-	CASSLGANTEAFF	TGTGCCAGCAGCTTGGGGGCGAACACTGAAGCTTTCTTT
TRBV10-3	TRBD2	TRBJ2-2	-	CAISEGERGARTGELFF	TGTGCCATCAGTGAGGGAGAGCGGGGGGCACGGACCGGGGAGCTGTTTTTT
TRBV7-2	-	TRBJ1-4	-	CASSLLPGVAEKLFF	TGTGCCAGCAGCTTACTCCCAGGGGTTGCCGAAAAACTGTTTTTT
TRBV5-4	-	TRBJ2-5	few	CASSWLEKTQYF	TGTGCCAGCAGCTGGCTCGAGAAGACCCAGTACTTC
TRBV7-5	-	TRBJ2-1	-	CARSSLRGSGEQFF	TGTGCCAGAAGCTCCTTGCGGGGGAGTGGTGAGCAGTTCTTC
TRBV6-5	TRBD1	TRBJ1-2	-	CATRQGGYGYTF	TGTGCCACCAGACAGGGGGGATATGGCTACACCTTC
TRBV15	-	TRBJ2-2	-	CATSRDLVSGNGELFF	TGTGCCACCAGCAGAGATCTGGTTTCGGGAAACGGGGAGCTGTTTTTT
TRBV6-5	TRBD1	TRBJ1-2	few	CASSPQGGGYTF	TGTGCCAGCAGCCCGCAGGGGGGAGGCTACACCTTC
TRBV23-1	-	TRBJ1-1	-	CASSQSGISEAFF	TGCGCCAGCAGTCAATCGGGGATATCGGAAGCTTTCTTT
TRBV2	TRBD1	TRBJ1-2	-	CASGREGQGIRGYTF	TGTGCCAGCGGCCGAGAGGGACAGGGGATTCGTGGCTACACCTTC
TRBV30	-	TRBJ1-3	-	CAWSVRAKYGNTIYF	TGTGCCTGGAGTGTAAGGGCAAAGTACGGAAACACCATATATTTT
TRBV15	-	TRBJ1-2	-	CATSRDQGNYGYTF	TGTGCCACCAGCAGAGACCAGGGGAACTATGGCTACACCTTC
TRBV4-1	TRBD1	TRBJ1-6	-	CASSQGRGQGYSPLHF	TGCGCCAGCAGCCAAGGAAGGGGACAGGGGTATTCACCCCTCCACTTT
TRBV12-3/TRBV12-4	-	TRBJ1-3	-	CASSPGNTIYF	TGTGCCAGCAGTCCAGGAAACACCATATATTTT
TRBV7-2	-	TRBJ1-5	-	CASSLEFGQPQHF	TGTGCCAGCAGCTTAGAGTTCGGGCAGCCCCAGCATTTT
TRBV28	-	TRBJ1-5	-	CASSLGHSNQPQHF	TGTGCCAGCAGTTTGGGGCATAGCAATCAGCCCCAGCATTTT
TRBV30	-	TRBJ2-6	-	CACPWAGANVLTF	TGTGCCTGCCCCTGGGCTGGGGCCAACGTCCTGACTTTC
TRBV19	-	TRBJ2-1	-	CATSRGGYSYNEQFF	TGTGCCACCTCCCGCGGGGGCTACTCCTACAATGAGCAGTTCTTC
TRBV24-1	-	TRBJ2-3	-	CATSDRGEETDTQYF	TGTGCCACCAGTGACCGAGGGGAGGAAACAGATACGCAGTATTTT
TRBV29-1	TRBD1	TRBJ2-7	-	CSVATGGEQYF	TGCAGCGTCGCGACAGGGGGAGAGCAGTACTTC
TRBV7-2	TRBD1	TRBJ2-7	-	CASSPDRGNYEQYF	TGTGCCAGCAGCCCTGACAGGGGAAACTACGAGCAGTACTTC
TRBV5-1	-	TRBJ1-1	-	CASSLESQAFF	TGCGCCAGCAGCTTGGAAAGTCAAGCTTTCTTT